These T cell receptor beta chains were read from a single sample in a study of blood T cell repertoires in COVID-19. TCRdb's table, derived via immunoSEQ multiplex PCR, lists solely in-frame clones and lacks some. Of a few hundred thousand clones listed, around nine tenths are singletons. Material: peripheral blood. The receptors stem from a young woman who had recovered from COVID-19. CDR3s include the opening cysteine and the closing phenylalanine or tryptophan. The order of the fields is V gene, J gene, clone size, D gene, CDR3 protein, CDR3 DNA. The D gene is left open where the match is weak. Where a row states a size, it is once, few, many or the class of an expanded clone; other rows omit it.

TRBV20-1	TRBJ1-3	.	TRBD1	CSASGDSNQPGGTIYF	TGCAGTGCTAGTGGGGACAGCAACCAACCCGGGGGCACCATATATTTT
TRBV5-1	TRBJ2-7	.	.	CASSLALAPIYEQYF	TGCGCCAGCAGCTTGGCCTTGGCCCCAATTTACGAGCAGTACTTC
TRBV27	TRBJ2-7	.	.	CASRERGLDYEQYF	TGTGCCAGCCGCGAGAGAGGACTTGACTACGAGCAGTACTTC
TRBV18	TRBJ2-5	few	.	CASSPGAKGLLGETQYF	TGTGCCAGCTCACCAGGGGCTAAGGGGCTCCTAGGGGAGACCCAGTACTTC
TRBV5-4	TRBJ2-1	.	TRBD2	CASSDELAGSSYNEQFF	TGTGCCAGCAGCGATGAACTAGCGGGAAGCTCCTACAATGAGCAGTTCTTC
TRBV5-1	TRBJ2-5	.	.	CASSFRRSQETQYF	TGCGCCAGCAGCTTTCGGAGGTCCCAAGAGACCCAGTACTTC
TRBV5-4	TRBJ2-2	.	.	CASSWTGNTGELFF	TGTGCCAGCAGCTGGACTGGCAACACCGGGGAGCTGTTTTTT
TRBV4-3	TRBJ2-7	.	TRBD1	CASSQDNRGLYEQYF	TGCGCCAGCAGCCAAGATAACAGGGGGCTCTACGAGCAGTACTTC
TRBV7-2	TRBJ2-1	.	TRBD1	CASSLIGTGLNNEQFF	TGTGCCAGCAGCTTAATCGGGACAGGGCTCAACAATGAGCAGTTCTTC
TRBV5-6	TRBJ2-1	.	TRBD2	CASSWGLAGVGVDEQFF	TGTGCCAGCAGCTGGGGACTAGCGGGAGTTGGAGTCGATGAGCAGTTCTTC
TRBV4-2	TRBJ2-1	once	.	CASSPVPGSVYNEQFF	TGTGCCAGCAGCCCCGTTCCGGGAAGTGTCTACAATGAGCAGTTCTTC
TRBV7-7	TRBJ2-6	.	.	CASSPGASGANVLTF	TGTGCCAGCAGCCCAGGGGCATCTGGGGCCAACGTCCTGACTTTC
TRBV24-1	TRBJ2-7	.	TRBD2	CATSAQREGSYEQYF	TGTGCCACCAGTGCCCAGCGGGAGGGCTCCTACGAGCAGTACTTC
TRBV5-1	TRBJ2-5	once	TRBD2	CASSLEGLAGETQYF	TGCGCCAGCAGCTTGGAAGGCCTAGCGGGAGAGACCCAGTACTTC
TRBV6-5	TRBJ2-1	.	TRBD2	CASSLAGESYNEQFF	TGTGCCAGCAGTCTAGCGGGAGAGTCCTACAATGAGCAGTTCTTC
TRBV7-2	TRBJ1-2	.	.	CASSFWRGYGYTF	TGTGCCAGCAGCTTTTGGAGGGGCTATGGCTACACCTTC
TRBV7-6	TRBJ2-7	once	.	CASSSLPSNSYEQYF	TGTGCCAGCAGCTCCCTACCTTCGAACTCCTACGAGCAGTACTTC
TRBV12-3/TRBV12-4	TRBJ2-1	.	.	CASSFGRDEQFF	TGTGCCAGCAGTTTCGGGCGGGATGAGCAGTTCTTC